This record covers a single T cell receptor beta chain. What it binds is unknown. TCRdb ran MiXCR on the 5' RACE reads and lists one entry per CDR3 protein. The sample includes 250,000 to 400,000 distinct CDR3 sequences, 4.1% seen only once; the top ten take approximately 25%. These data belong to a study of T cells after yellow fever vaccination. Overall study findings and caveats: Peaking on day 5 versus 15, the secondary response was faster but weaker.

Germline CDR1 is SGHTA and CDR2 is FQGTGA. Trimming stripped 3 bases from V and 4 bases from J, with 23 bases between. The CDR3 extends over 18 amino acids. The chain recombines TRBV7-3 with TRBJ2-3, with D possibly matching TRBD2 (5 bases). The clonotype comes from a young man who received the YFV17D yellow fever vaccine. The sequences come from PBMCs, collected 5 days after the yellow fever booster vaccination. The CDR3 DNA reads TGTGCCAGCAGCTTGATTCCCACTAGAGGATATTCCGCAGATACGCAGTATTTT. Its protein is CASSLIPTRGYSADTQYF.